The 26 T cell receptor beta chains listed next were all sequenced from one sample in a study of blood T cells in healthy people across ages. A second 7 to 11 cycle PCR used barcoded and J-beta primers. TCRdb passed the 5' RACE reads through MiXCR, listing each CDR3 protein once. Of about 1.8 million distinct CDR3 sequences listed, 49% were seen once; the top ten hold roughly 2.1%. Sequenced material: blood. The source is a woman aged 35 to 49 in good health.

The chain recombines TRBV20-1 with TRBJ1-1; no definite D call. The V end lost 5 bases, the J end lost 6 bases, and 13 bases lay between the germline ends. Germline CDR1 and CDR2: DFQATT and SNEGSKA (reference sequence). The CDR3 totals 12 residues. CDR3 in amino acids: CSAPLARSEAFF. The DNA for the CDR3 is TGCAGTGCTCCTTTAGCCCGATCTGAAGCTTTCTTT.

The CDR3 region has the DNA TGTGCCAGCAGCGTTGGGATTTCTGGGGCCAACGTCCTGACTTTC. It specifies CASSVGISGANVLTF. V is TRBV7-3 and J is TRBJ2-6; D not certain. The CDR3 extends over 15 amino acids. V was trimmed by 5 bases and J by 1 base, leaving 9 bases between them. Germline lookup yields CDR1 SGHTA and CDR2 FQGTGA.

The J gene is TRBJ2-3, the V gene TRBV7-2; D gene ambiguous. The ends were cut back, 4 bases at V and 1 base at J, with 15 bases in the middle. In germline, CDR1 is SGHTA, CDR2 FQGNSA. CDR3 length: 16 amino acids. The chain's CDR3 is CASSSRAAFRTDTQYF. CDR3 nucleotides: TGTGCCAGCAGCTCCCGGGCGGCTTTTCGCACAGATACGCAGTATTTT.

The gene calls are TRBV20-1 and TRBJ2-1; 12 bases are a match to TRBD2. J was trimmed by 0 bases and V by 6 bases; bases with no gene match: 6. The CDR3 is 16 amino acids. The germline gives CDR1 DFQATT, CDR2 SNEGSKA (reference sequence). This CDR3 is CSARTSGASSYNEQFF. In DNA, the CDR3 is TGCAGTGCGCGGACTAGCGGGGCCAGCTCCTACAATGAGCAGTTCTTC.

This clonotype was counted a few times. The chain uses TRBV20-1 and TRBJ2-7; 7 bases fit TRBD2. The germline V gene encodes CDR1 DFQATT and CDR2 SNEGSKA (reference sequence). V lost 3 bases to trimming and J lost 3 bases; unmatched junction nucleotides: 11. This CDR3 region has 15 residues. CDR3 in amino acids: CSARTEGRALYEQYF. The CDR3 DNA sequence: TGCAGTGCTAGGACGGAGGGGAGGGCCCTCTACGAGCAGTACTTC.

J is TRBJ2-1 and V is TRBV9; TRBD1 matches at 10 bases. The CDR3 runs to 20 residues. CDR1 and CDR2 from the germline V gene are SGDLS and YYNGEE. The V and J ends lost 4 bases and 3 bases, in that order; junction bases with no gene match: 19. Written as DNA, the CDR3 is TGTGCCAGCAGCTCTCCCGGGACAGGGGCCCCAATTGGACACTACAATGAGCAGTTCTTC. Its protein is CASSSPGTGAPIGHYNEQFF.

This clonotype was observed a single time. The CDR3 is CSARDPVGYEQYF. Here the CDR3 DNA reads TGCAGTGCCAGGGATCCCGTGGGCTACGAGCAGTACTTC. V usage is TRBV20-1 and J usage is TRBJ2-7; D possibly corresponds to TRBD1 (5 bases). This CDR3 has 13 amino acids. V was clipped by 6 bases and J by 3 bases, with 15 bases between them. Per germline, CDR1 DFQATT and CDR2 SNEGSKA (reference sequence).

The V and J genes are TRBV18 and TRBJ1-1; D is undetermined. Trimming took 1 base from V and 4 from J, leaving 10 bases between them. The CDR3 contains 14 residues. In germline, CDR1 is KGHSH, CDR2 LQKENI. CDR3 loop: CASSPQGGLTEAFF. The CDR3 DNA reads TGTGCCAGCTCACCACAGGGAGGGCTCACTGAAGCTTTCTTT.

The J gene is TRBJ2-3, the V gene TRBV4-1; 11 bases align to TRBD2. CDR1 is MGHRA, CDR2 YSYEKL, per germline. With 11 bases clipped from V and 0 bases from J, the junction kept 7 bases outside the gene matches. The CDR3 spans 15 residues. This chain's CDR3 is CACGASGGSTDTQYF. The CDR3 DNA is TGCGCCTGCGGGGCTAGCGGGGGGAGCACAGATACGCAGTATTTT.

This clonotype was seen once. V and J are TRBV6-1 and TRBJ2-3; D is uncertain. The CDR3 extends over 13 amino acids. Between the trimmed V and J ends, which lost 4 bases and 4 bases, there was a span of 9 bases. Germline V gene data show CDR1 as MNHNS and CDR2 as SASEGT. CDR3 sequence: CASSGTAPDTQYF. The DNA of the CDR3 is TGTGCCAGCAGTGGGACGGCCCCAGATACGCAGTATTTT.

This rearrangement joins TRBV7-2 to TRBJ1-2; 7 bases match TRBD1. The germline gives CDR1 SGHTA, CDR2 FQGNSA. With 2 bases clipped from V and 7 bases from J, the junction kept 4 bases outside the gene matches. The CDR3 has 13 residues. Here the CDR3 reads CASSLQPGGGYTF. The CDR3 bases are TGTGCCAGCAGCTTACAACCAGGGGGTGGCTACACCTTC.

The chain carries TRBV20-1 and TRBJ2-3, with 8 bases aligning to TRBD1. There are 14 residues in the CDR3. After removal of 1 base from V and 3 bases from J, the junction contained 3 bases not matched to a gene. Looked up from germline, CDR1 is DFQATT and CDR2 is SNEGSKA (reference sequence). The CDR3, as DNA: TGCAGTGCTAGAGGACAGGGGAGAACAGATACGCAGTATTTT. Translating gives CSARGQGRTDTQYF.

This clonotype was detected a few times. The CDR3 coding sequence is TGCGCCAGCAGCCAAGGCCAGGGTGTGTACTATGGCTACACCTTC. Residues: CASSQGQGVYYGYTF. The V call is TRBV4-3, the J call TRBJ1-2; perhaps TRBD1 as D (5 bases). Germline CDR1 LGHNA, CDR2 YSLEER. The CDR3 extends over 15 amino acids. V was pared by 1 base and J by 3 bases, with 12 bases between.

This chain links TRBV28 with TRBJ2-5; maybe TRBD1 (5 bases). The CDR3 spans 15 residues. Germline CDR1 and CDR2: MDHEN and SYDVKM. The V end was cut by 5 bases, the J end by 2 bases, with 15 bases between. DNA for the CDR3: TGTGCCAGCAGTATAGACAGTGATGTACAAGAGACCCAGTACTTC. It yields the protein CASSIDSDVQETQYF.

This CDR3 reads CATAGPPETQYF. For the CDR3, the DNA is TGTGCCACTGCGGGGCCCCCGGAGACCCAGTACTTC. V gene TRBV7-2 combines with J gene TRBJ2-5; a weak D match, TRBD2 (6 bases). V gave up 10 bases and J gave up 5 bases, with 14 bases separating them. CDR1 is SGHTA and CDR2 is FQGNSA in the germline V gene. The CDR3 totals 12 residues.

The chain couples TRBV2 to TRBJ2-3; D may be TRBD2 (5 bases). From germline, CDR1 is SNHLY and CDR2 FYNNEI. V lost 6 bases and J 0 bases, leaving 31 bases between the germline ends. The CDR3 length is 21 residues. CDR3 sequence (DNA): TGTGCCAGCAGGGCCGGTCGCGCGTCCGGGGTTCGAGGGTTTAGCACAGATACGCAGTATTTT. Amino acid sequence: CASRAGRASGVRGFSTDTQYF.

The chain has TRBV10-3 and TRBJ2-7; D is unclear. The DNA end favors TRBJ2-5, so the J call may be wrong. This CDR3 comprises 13 residues. CDR1 is ENHRY and CDR2 is SYGVKD in the germline V gene. The CDR3 DNA reads TGTGCCATCAGTGAGTGGGGTTATGAGACCCAGTACTTC. Its protein is CAISEWGYETQYF.

J is TRBJ2-1 and V is TRBV28, with 7 bases aligning to TRBD2. The CDR3 runs 16 residues. The germline V gene encodes CDR1 MDHEN and CDR2 SYDVKM. J gave up 4 bases and V 3 bases, and 9 bases lay outside the gene matches. For the CDR3, the DNA is TGTGCCAGCAGTTTGATAGGAGGGGAGGGGTACAATGAGCAGTTCTTC. This codes for CASSLIGGEGYNEQFF. The full variable domain, with the rest looked up from reference TRBV28 and TRBJ2-1, is DVKVTQSSRYLVKRTGEKVFLECVQDMDHENMFWYRQDPGLGLRLIYFSYDVKMKEKGDIPEGYSVSREKKERFSLILESASTNQTSMYLCASSLIGGEGYNEQFFGPGTRLTVL.

In its sample, this clonotype was seen once. The chain links TRBV29-1 to TRBJ1-2; D is ambiguous. Trimming took 0 bases from V and 1 from J, leaving 12 bases between them. The length of the CDR3 is 15 residues. CDR1 SQVTM and CDR2 ANQGSEA come from the germline V gene. The CDR3 DNA is TGCAGCGTTGAAGACGTGCAAACGATTAACTATGGCTACACCTTC. Translated: CSVEDVQTINYGYTF.

This rearrangement joins TRBV6-5 to TRBJ2-3; the match to TRBD2 covers 14 bases. This CDR3 is 15 amino acids long. After removal of 6 bases from V and 7 bases from J, the junction contained 6 bases not matched to a gene. In germline, CDR1 is MNHEY, CDR2 SVGAGI. CDR3 amino acids: CASSRGLAGGNTQYF. The CDR3 region has the DNA TGTGCCAGCAGCCGCGGACTAGCGGGGGGAAATACGCAGTATTTT.

The chain joins TRBV15 to TRBJ1-4; the D gene is possibly TRBD1 (5 bases). This CDR3 region has 17 residues. V lost 3 bases to trimming and J lost 4 bases, with 18 bases between them. Looked up from germline, CDR1 is LNHNV and CDR2 is YYDKDF (reference sequence). The CDR3 region is CATSRQLGEIFNEKLFF. As DNA, the CDR3 is TGTGCCACCAGCAGGCAGCTAGGGGAAATCTTTAATGAAAAACTGTTTTTT.

V and J are TRBV7-2 and TRBJ2-1, with TRBD1 as a possible D gene (5 bases). With the DNA end fitting TRBJ2-7 better, the J assignment may be wrong. CDR1 is SGHTA and CDR2 is FQGNSA in the germline V gene. The CDR3 covers 15 residues. The CDR3 loop reads CASSFQGELYTEQYF. The CDR3, as DNA: TGTGCCAGCAGCTTCCAGGGCGAGCTATACACTGAGCAGTACTTC.

The chain uses TRBV7-2 and TRBJ2-4; TRBD1 aligns across 7 bases. Unmatched junction bases numbered 4, after V lost 4 bases and J lost 1 base. This CDR3 contains 15 residues. CDR1 is SGHTA, CDR2 FQGNSA, per germline. This CDR3 is CASSWEGGAKNIQYF. Written as DNA, the CDR3 is TGTGCCAGCAGCTGGGAAGGGGGCGCCAAAAACATTCAGTACTTC.

The chain is built from TRBV4-2 and TRBJ2-7; D is perhaps TRBD1 (6 bases). The CDR3 contains 17 residues. CDR1 and CDR2 from the germline V gene are LGHNA and YNFKEQ. V dropped 0 bases and J dropped 3 bases, with 18 bases sitting between them. This chain's CDR3 is CASSQEGVGGRGYEQYF. In DNA form, the CDR3 reads TGTGCCAGCAGCCAAGAAGGAGTTGGCGGCAGGGGCTACGAGCAGTACTTC.

The gene calls are TRBV29-1 and TRBJ1-1; TRBD1 agrees at 9 bases. There are 14 residues in the CDR3. V dropped 5 bases and J dropped 3; count of bases not matched to a gene: 7. Looked up from germline, CDR1 is SQVTM and CDR2 is ANQGSEA. The CDR3 region is CSVRRGQGHTEAFF. The CDR3 region has the DNA TGCAGCGTTCGGAGGGGACAGGGCCACACTGAAGCTTTCTTT.

The chain links TRBV27 to TRBJ2-5; the D gene is possibly TRBD2 (6 bases). The J call is uncertain, as TRBJ2-7 better fits the DNA end. The length of the CDR3 is 15 residues. CDR1 MNHEY and CDR2 SMNVEV come from the germline V gene (reference sequence). The CDR3 sequence is CASSLSEGSSYEQYF. The DNA of the CDR3 is TGTGCCAGCAGTTTATCGGAGGGCAGCTCCTACGAGCAGTACTTC.